A selection of T cell receptor beta chains follows, all from one sample in a study of T cell changes during pregnancy in multiple sclerosis. Data came from immunoSEQ multiplex PCR; TCRdb stores just in-frame clones and leaves some out. The sample includes around 100,000 clones, roughly 92% of them seen just once. Sequenced material: peripheral blood, taken in the third trimester of pregnancy. These receptors all stem from a female donor with multiple sclerosis, enrolled in a pregnancy study. The CDR3 runs from the conserved cysteine through the conserved F or W. The D gene is left open where the match is weak. Clone sizes are given selectively: once, few, many, or a class where the clone is expanded.

CDR3nt	CDR3aa	j_gene	abundance	d_gene	v_gene
TGTGCCAGCAGTGAAGGCGGCAGGCGGGCTTTACGATTAGCTTTCTTT	CASSEGGRRALRLAFF	TRBJ1-1	-	-	TRBV2
TGTGCCACTGGGCCCTTCGGTGGCTACACCTTC	CATGPFGGYTF	TRBJ1-2	-	-	TRBV10-3
TGTGCCAGCAGCGCTTTGACAGGGGTTTCGCACGGGGAGCTGTTTTTT	CASSALTGVSHGELFF	TRBJ2-2	-	TRBD1	TRBV7-9
TGTGCCAGCAATCCCGGGGCTAACTATGGCTACACCTTC	CASNPGANYGYTF	TRBJ1-2	-	-	TRBV7-8
TGTGCCAGCAGTTACGAAGGGGCAAGCAATCAGCCCCAGCATTTT	CASSYEGASNQPQHF	TRBJ1-5	-	-	TRBV6-6
TGTGCCAGCAGCGACACCCAGGGGGATGGCTACACCTTC	CASSDTQGDGYTF	TRBJ1-2	-	TRBD1	TRBV27
TGCAGCGTTGTGAGGCGGTTGAACACTGAAGCTTTCTTT	CSVVRRLNTEAFF	TRBJ1-1	-	-	TRBV29-1
TGTGCCAGCAGCGCCGGACAGGGGGCCTACGAGCAGTACTTC	CASSAGQGAYEQYF	TRBJ2-7	-	TRBD1	TRBV7-6
TGTGCCACCAGCAGAGATCTGCAAGAGACCCAGTACTTC	CATSRDLQETQYF	TRBJ2-5	-	-	TRBV15
TGTGCCAGCAGTGAAGCGGGACTAGCCGCTAATGAGCAGTTCTTC	CASSEAGLAANEQFF	TRBJ2-1	-	TRBD2	TRBV6-1
TGTGCCATTGCGGGACAGGGGGCAGATACGCAGTATTTT	CAIAGQGADTQYF	TRBJ2-3	-	TRBD1	TRBV10-3
TGTGCCAGTAGTTCTCCTCCGGGAAATGAAAAACTGTTTTTT	CASSSPPGNEKLFF	TRBJ1-4	-	-	TRBV19
TGCGCCAGCAGTGACCAAGGGGGTGGTTTCTTT	CASSDQGGGFF	TRBJ1-1	few	-	TRBV10-2
TGTGCCAGCAGCGCGACCGTATTACAGGGCTCCTATGGCTACACCTTC	CASSATVLQGSYGYTF	TRBJ1-2	-	-	TRBV7-8
TGTGCCAGCAGTTCAGGGGAATGGAATCAGCCCCAGCATTTT	CASSSGEWNQPQHF	TRBJ1-5	-	-	TRBV27
TGTGCCAGAAGCTTGGAGGCGGGGGCCTACGAGCAGTACTTC	CARSLEAGAYEQYF	TRBJ2-7	-	TRBD2	TRBV5-3
TGTGCCAGTAGTAGAGGGTTGGGCGGGGCCAACGTCCTGACTTTC	CASSRGLGGANVLTF	TRBJ2-6	once	-	TRBV19
TGCAGCGTTGAGATTCGGTCAGGTAACACTGAAGCTTTCTTT	CSVEIRSGNTEAFF	TRBJ1-1	-	-	TRBV29-1
TGTGCCTGGCCCCCCAGGACAGGGACCCACGAGCAGTACTTC	CAWPPRTGTHEQYF	TRBJ2-7	-	TRBD1	TRBV30
TGTGCCAGTAGTGACATGACAGCCAGCTCCTACGAGCAGTACTTC	CASSDMTASSYEQYF	TRBJ2-7	-	-	TRBV19
TGCGCCAGCAGCATAAGACAGGGGTGGGAGACCCAGTACTTC	CASSIRQGWETQYF	TRBJ2-5	-	TRBD1	TRBV5-1
TGCGCCAGCAGCCAGGGGGTTGGGACAGGGACTGAAAAACTGTTTTTT	CASSQGVGTGTEKLFF	TRBJ1-4	-	TRBD1	TRBV4-1
TGTGCCATCAGTGACGGACAGGGTCTAATGCCCGGCTACACCTTC	CAISDGQGLMPGYTF	TRBJ1-2	-	TRBD1	TRBV10-3
TGTGCCAGCAGCTTCAATAGACTGAACGAAGAGACCCAGTACTTC	CASSFNRLNEETQYF	TRBJ2-5	once	-	TRBV5-4
TGTGCCAGCAGCGTGCAACCGAGTCACACCGGGGAGCTGTTTTTT	CASSVQPSHTGELFF	TRBJ2-2	-	-	TRBV9
TGTGCCAGCAGCCGGGACTCCAACTATGGCTACACCTTC	CASSRDSNYGYTF	TRBJ1-2	once	-	TRBV6-6
TGCGCCAGCAGCTTGGAGGGGGCGCGAAATGAAAAACTGTTTTTT	CASSLEGARNEKLFF	TRBJ1-4	-	TRBD1	TRBV5-1
TGTGCCAGCAGTTGGACCGGGACAGGGGTCTACGAGCAGTACTTC	CASSWTGTGVYEQYF	TRBJ2-7	-	TRBD1	TRBV27
TGTGCCAGCTCCCGCGGACAGGGGGCTCAGCATTTT	CASSRGQGAQHF	TRBJ1-5	-	TRBD1	TRBV9